Sequencing of this T cell receptor (beta chain) was carried out in a study of identical twins. Each CDR3 protein gets one entry after TCRdb re-called the 5' RACE reads with MiXCR. Of under 800,000 distinct CDR3 sequences in the sample, less than 25% were seen once. Healthy Caucasians provided all donations. The CDR3 consists of 16 residues. J gave up 5 bases and V 3 bases, and 9 bases lay outside the gene matches. The sample also formed part of further work on T cells expressing NK-cell markers. From that report: The contribution of dominant NKG2C+ clonotypes to CD8+ T cells in about 6 donors was roughly 1.0-7.5%. Evidence did not settle whether expanded NKG2C+ T cell clones targeted HCMV.

Sequencing was carried out using PBMCs. The sequence derives from a young woman in good health. This sequence joins TRBV12-3 or TRBV12-4 and TRBJ2-2, with 7 bases aligning to TRBD2. The CDR3 DNA is TGTGCCAGCAGTTTTATCGTGGGAGGGCCTACCGGGGAGCTGTTTTTT. Its translation: CASSFIVGGPTGELFF.